This entry concerns a single T cell receptor beta chain. Its specificity is unknown. Scientists ran DNA taken from cultured CD4+ T cells through the Oncomine TCR Beta short-read assay for sequencing. TCRdb reprocessed the PCR reads with MiXCR, giving one entry per CDR3 protein. The repertoire holds 4,000 to 5,500 distinct CDR3 sequences, with roughly 53% as singletons. The treatment denotes: roughly 11-day PBMC culture with coronavirus spike peptide pools or control peptides (ViraFEST assay). These data belong to a study of vaccination and CD4 T cells after COVID-19. General study points: Median counts of SARS-CoV-2-reactive clonotypes increased from roughly 21 to 40; this difference was not significant.

Germline V lookup: CDR1 KGHDR, CDR2 SFDVKD. V shed 6 bases, J shed 4 bases, and the junction held 5 bases outside the gene matches. This CDR3 contains 14 residues. Sequencing was performed on CD4+ T cells from blood, cultured in vitro. The chain combines TRBV24-1 with TRBJ1-2, with TRBD1 matching over 9 bases. This TCR came from a human donor who had recovered from COVID-19. The CDR3 coding sequence is TGTGCCACCAGTCGCGGACAGGGGTTCTATGGCTACACCTTC. As protein: CATSRGQGFYGYTF.